This T cell receptor (beta chain) appears in the sequencing data of a study of vaccination and CD4 T cells after COVID-19 (dated 2022 in TCRdb). Describing the broader study: Convalescent patients had a positive SARS-CoV-2 result on nasal swab PCR, and of these patients, about ten had mild disease and one had severe disease. In the convalescent cohort there were six males and four females, among whom were two Hispanic individuals, seven Caucasians, two Asians and one multiracial person. Each participant got two doses of either the Pfizer-BioNTech BNT162b2 vaccine (n=8) or the Moderna mRNA-1273 vaccine (n=2). Post-COVID blood samples were collected from convalescent patients a median of roughly 100 days after diagnosis, with a range of roughly 35 to 161 days. Post-vaccine blood samples were taken a median of around 70 days after the second vaccine dose, with a range of roughly 13 to 250 days. Culture stimuli were overlapping spike peptide pools from SARS-CoV-2 and from the common cold coronaviruses HCoV-NL63, HCoV-OC43 and HCoV-229E. Control cultures received a CEFX viral epitope pool as the positive control, an HIV-1 Nef peptide pool as the negative control, or no peptide. In roughly 11 COVID-19 convalescent patients and a few infection-naive healthy vaccine recipients, the spike-specific CD4+ TCR repertoire before mRNA vaccination was compared with the repertoire after mRNA vaccination. The paper as a whole reports these results and caveats: In convalescent patients, a median roughly 85% of post-vaccine SARS-CoV-2-reactive clones were detected only after vaccination, and vaccine-specific priming was suggested by this finding. An increase in the median number of SARS-CoV-2-reactive clonotypes from approximately 21 after infection to about 39 after vaccination was observed, but the change was not found to be significant. Only a relatively small number of convalescent patients were included in the study, and early timepoints following natural infection were not analyzed. Nearly all vaccine-specific clones in convalescent patients (304 of 307) were mono-reactive for SARS-CoV-2 spike rather than cross-reactive with common cold coronaviruses.

The treatment or condition label, read with the paper, signifies: approximately nine-day PBMC culture with coronavirus spike peptide pools or control peptides (ViraFEST assay). The study used the ViraFEST assay, which expanded antigen-specific T cells with peptide pools and then identified expanded clonotypes by TCR sequencing. Positive SARS-CoV-2 PCR tests in the convalescent patients dated from March to December 2020, before Alpha, Beta and Delta variants emerged in the United States. Under 2.5 million PBMCs per well were cultured in IMDM with roughly 5.2% human AB serum and about 9.7 IU/ml IL-2, plus 10 ug/ml peptide pools. Half of the culture medium was replaced with fresh IL-2-containing medium on days 3 and 7. After 10 days of culture, CD4+ T cells were isolated by negative selection with the EasySep CD4+ T cell isolation kit. Ficoll-Paque Plus gradient centrifugation was used to isolate PBMCs from whole blood, and the isolated PBMCs were then either used fresh or cryopreserved at -140C. Culture conditions were generally each tested in triplicate wells.

The CDR3 spans 11 residues, from the cysteine through the phenylalanine. The entry retains the CDR3 DNA only, 33 bases that are in frame from base 1. V was cut back by 7 bases and J by 5 bases, leaving a gap of 11 bases between them. CDR1 and CDR2 were assigned from the germline V gene as SQVTM and ANQGSEA. Receptors were amplified or captured by PCR. DNA from cultured CD4+ T cells was subjected to TCR sequencing with the Oncomine TCR Beta short-read assay at the Johns Hopkins FTIC core. The QIAamp micro DNA kit was used to extract genomic DNA from the cultured CD4+ T cells. The Oncomine TCR Beta libraries from cultured CD4+ T cells were pooled using unique dual indexes and then sequenced on an Illumina iSeq 100. Per the authors' processing: Non-productive sequences were removed, and CDR3s not starting with C, not ending with F or W, or shorter than 7 amino acids were discarded. The MANAFEST web application was used to identify antigen-specific clonotypes by comparing peptide-stimulated wells against reference wells and other culture wells. To be called positive, a clone needed an FDR below 0.05, an odds ratio above 5, and a productive frequency above 0.1% in at least two of three replicate wells. Cross-reactive clonotypes were defined as significantly expanded in both SARS-CoV-2 spike wells and at least one common cold coronavirus spike condition. Using R version 3.6.1, CDR3 homology was evaluated through Levenshtein distances (stringdist) along with unrooted phylogenetic trees (ape). Using fastp at Q25 and MiXCR, TCRdb reprocessed the public reads and kept productive beta chains. Rows with a matching CDR3 protein are joined into one entry that keeps the most common DNA and genes. In this record, the V and J calls reflect TCRdb's handling and not the investigators' own analysis. Across this sample there are approximately 9,600 distinct CDR3 sequences, with 45% to 50% seen only once. About a fifth of the sample is in the top ten clones.

As concerns this clonotype: No cognate antigen has been identified for it. No quality values exist for individual bases; no much larger clone is one base distant.

The chain was built from TRBV29-1 and TRBJ2-5, and possibly TRBD1, on 5 matching bases. The sequence was obtained from a human donor who had recovered from COVID-19. Sequenced: CD4+ T cells from blood, cultured in vitro. The sequenced DNA is TGCAGCGGCAGGGCGGAGGAGACCCAGTACTTC. It encodes CSGRAEETQYF.